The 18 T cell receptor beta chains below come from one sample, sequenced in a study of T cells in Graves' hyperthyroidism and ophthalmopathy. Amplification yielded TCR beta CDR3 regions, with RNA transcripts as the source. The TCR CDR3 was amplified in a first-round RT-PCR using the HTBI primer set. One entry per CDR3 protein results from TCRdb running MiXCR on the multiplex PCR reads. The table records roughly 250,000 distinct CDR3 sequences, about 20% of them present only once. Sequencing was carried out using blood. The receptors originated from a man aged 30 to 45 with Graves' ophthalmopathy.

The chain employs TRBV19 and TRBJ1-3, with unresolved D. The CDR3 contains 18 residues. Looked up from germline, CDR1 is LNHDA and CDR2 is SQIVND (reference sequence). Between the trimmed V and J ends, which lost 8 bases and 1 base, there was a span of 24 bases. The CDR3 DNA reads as TGTGCCAGTTGCGACCATATGCCCTCGATGCCATCTGGAAACACCATATATTTT. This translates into CASCDHMPSMPSGNTIYF.

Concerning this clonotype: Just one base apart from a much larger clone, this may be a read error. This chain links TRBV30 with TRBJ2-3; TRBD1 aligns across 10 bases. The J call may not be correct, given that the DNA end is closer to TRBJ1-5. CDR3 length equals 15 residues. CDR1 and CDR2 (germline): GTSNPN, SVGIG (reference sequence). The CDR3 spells CAWSLTGGRTDTQHF. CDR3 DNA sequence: TGTGCCTGGAGTCTGACAGGGGGCAGGACAGATACGCAGCATTTT.

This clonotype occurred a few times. CDR3 nucleotide sequence: TGTGCCAGCAGCCCGAGGGGATTGGGCCGGAGCTCCTACGAGCAGTACTTC. Protein: CASSPRGLGRSSYEQYF. V gene TRBV16 combines with J gene TRBJ2-7; D is perhaps TRBD1 or TRBD2 (5 bases each). The CDR3 covers 17 residues. Germline V lookup: CDR1 KGHSY, CDR2 FQNENV. Trimming pared 4 bases from V and 0 bases from J, leaving 19 bases between.

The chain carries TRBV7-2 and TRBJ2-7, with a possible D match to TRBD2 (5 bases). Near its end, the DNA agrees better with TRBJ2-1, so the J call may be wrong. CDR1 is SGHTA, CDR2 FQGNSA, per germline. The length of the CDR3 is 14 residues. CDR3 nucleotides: TGTGCCAGCAGCTTAATCGCTAGCTCCGATGAGCAGTTCTTC. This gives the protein CASSLIASSDEQFF.

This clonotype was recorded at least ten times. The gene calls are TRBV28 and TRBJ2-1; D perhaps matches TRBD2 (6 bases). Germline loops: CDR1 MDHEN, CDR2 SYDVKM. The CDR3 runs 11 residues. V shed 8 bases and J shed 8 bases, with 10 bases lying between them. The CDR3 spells CASRENYEQFF. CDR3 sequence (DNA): TGTGCCAGCCGGGAGAACTATGAGCAGTTCTTC.

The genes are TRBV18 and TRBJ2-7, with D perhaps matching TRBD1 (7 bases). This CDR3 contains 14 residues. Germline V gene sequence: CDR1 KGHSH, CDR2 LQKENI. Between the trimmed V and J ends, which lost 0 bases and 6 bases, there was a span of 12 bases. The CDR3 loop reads CASSPPDRRGEQYF. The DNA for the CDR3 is TGTGCCAGCTCACCACCGGACAGGAGGGGCGAGCAGTACTTC. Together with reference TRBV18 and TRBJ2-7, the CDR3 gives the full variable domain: NAGVMQNPRHLVRRRGQEARLRCSPMKGHSHVYWYRQLPEEGLKFMVYLQKENIIDESGMPKERFSAEFPKEGPSILRIQQVVRGDSAAYFCASSPPDRRGEQYFGPGTRLTVT.

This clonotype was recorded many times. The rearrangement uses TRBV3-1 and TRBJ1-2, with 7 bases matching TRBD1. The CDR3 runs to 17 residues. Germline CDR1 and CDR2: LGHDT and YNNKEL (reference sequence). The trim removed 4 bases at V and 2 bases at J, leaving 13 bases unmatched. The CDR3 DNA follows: TGTGCCAGCAGCCCAAGACAGGGCGAAGGGGAAAACTATGGCTACACCTTC. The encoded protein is CASSPRQGEGENYGYTF.

CDR3 in amino acids: CASSRSIDTQYF. In DNA form, the CDR3 reads TGCGCCAGCAGCCGGTCGATAGATACGCAGTATTTT. This chain connects TRBV5-1 to TRBJ2-3; unclear D gene. Trimming cost V 4 bases and J 5 bases, with 8 bases left between them. CDR1 and CDR2 (germline): SGHRS, YFSETQ. The CDR3 runs to 12 residues.

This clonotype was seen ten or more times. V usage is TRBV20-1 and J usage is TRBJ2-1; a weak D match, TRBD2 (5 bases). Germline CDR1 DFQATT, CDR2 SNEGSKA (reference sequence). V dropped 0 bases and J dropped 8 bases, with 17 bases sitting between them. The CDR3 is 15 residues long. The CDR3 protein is CSARDRGRSDHEQFF. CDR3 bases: TGCAGTGCTAGAGATCGAGGGAGAAGCGATCATGAGCAGTTCTTC.

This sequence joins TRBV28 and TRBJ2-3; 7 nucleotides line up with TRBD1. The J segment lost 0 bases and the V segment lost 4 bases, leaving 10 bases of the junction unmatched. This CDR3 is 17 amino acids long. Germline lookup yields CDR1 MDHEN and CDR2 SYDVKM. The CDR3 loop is CASSSKGQFASTDTQYF. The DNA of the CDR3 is TGTGCCAGCAGTTCAAAGGGACAGTTTGCTAGCACAGATACGCAGTATTTT. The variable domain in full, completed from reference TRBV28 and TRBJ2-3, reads DVKVTQSSRYLVKRTGEKVFLECVQDMDHENMFWYRQDPGLGLRLIYFSYDVKMKEKGDIPEGYSVSREKKERFSLILESASTNQTSMYLCASSSKGQFASTDTQYFGPGTRLTVL.

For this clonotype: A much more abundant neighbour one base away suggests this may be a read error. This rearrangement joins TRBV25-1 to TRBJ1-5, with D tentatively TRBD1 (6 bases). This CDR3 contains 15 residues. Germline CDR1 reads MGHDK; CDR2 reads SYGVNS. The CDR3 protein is CAGSLRQASNQPQHF. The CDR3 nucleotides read TGTGCCGGCAGTTTAAGACAGGCCAGCAATCAGCCCCAGCATTTT.

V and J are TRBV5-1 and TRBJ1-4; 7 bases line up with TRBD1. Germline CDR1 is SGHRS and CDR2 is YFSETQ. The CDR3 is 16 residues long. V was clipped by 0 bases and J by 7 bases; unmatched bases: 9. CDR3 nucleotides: TGCGCCAGCAGCTTGGAGGGTCGACAGGGCGGTGAAAAACTGTTTTTT. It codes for CASSLEGRQGGEKLFF.

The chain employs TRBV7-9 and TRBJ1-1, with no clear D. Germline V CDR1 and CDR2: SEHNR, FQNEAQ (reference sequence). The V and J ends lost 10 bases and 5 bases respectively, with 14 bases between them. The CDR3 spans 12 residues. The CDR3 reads CANTPGVTEAFF. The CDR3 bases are TGTGCCAACACCCCCGGAGTTACTGAAGCTTTCTTT.

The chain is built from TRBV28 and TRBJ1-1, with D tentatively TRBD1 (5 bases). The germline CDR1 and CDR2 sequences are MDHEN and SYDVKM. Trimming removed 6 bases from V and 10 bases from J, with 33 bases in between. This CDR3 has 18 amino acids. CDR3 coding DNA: TGTGCCAGCAGATATCACGTGGGGCAGGTCGGAGGGTCGAGGGGAGCTTTCTTT. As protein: CASRYHVGQVGGSRGAFF.

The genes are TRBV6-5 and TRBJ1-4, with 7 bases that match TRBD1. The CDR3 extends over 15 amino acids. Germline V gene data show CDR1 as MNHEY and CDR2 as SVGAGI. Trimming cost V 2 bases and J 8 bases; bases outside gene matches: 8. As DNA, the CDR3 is TGTGCCAGCAGTTACCGGGCAGGGGGAGGAGAAAAACTGTTTTTT. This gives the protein CASSYRAGGGEKLFF.

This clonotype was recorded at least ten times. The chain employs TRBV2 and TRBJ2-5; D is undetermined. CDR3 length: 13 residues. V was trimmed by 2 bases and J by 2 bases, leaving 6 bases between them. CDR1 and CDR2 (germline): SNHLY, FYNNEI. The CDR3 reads CASSESWQETQYF. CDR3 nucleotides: TGTGCCAGCAGTGAATCCTGGCAAGAGACCCAGTACTTC.

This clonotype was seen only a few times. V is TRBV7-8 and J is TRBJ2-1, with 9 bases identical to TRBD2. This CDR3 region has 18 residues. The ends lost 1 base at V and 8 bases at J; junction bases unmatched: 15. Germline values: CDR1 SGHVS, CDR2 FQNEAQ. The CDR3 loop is CASSLVDSGRYNLHEQFF. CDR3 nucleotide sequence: TGTGCCAGCAGCTTAGTCGATAGCGGGAGATATAACCTCCATGAGCAGTTCTTC.

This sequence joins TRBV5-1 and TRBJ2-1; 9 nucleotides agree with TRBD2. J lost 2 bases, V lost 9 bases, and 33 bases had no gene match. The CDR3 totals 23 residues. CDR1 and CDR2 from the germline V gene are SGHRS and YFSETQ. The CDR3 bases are TGCGCCAATCCCTCGGGACAGTATTCGGAATTGGGTGGCGGGAGGGCCGCCTACAATGAGCAGTTCTTC. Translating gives CANPSGQYSELGGGRAAYNEQFF.